This TCR beta chain was retrieved from a study of CD8 T cells in Susac syndrome. With random hexamers, 0.5 to 1 ug RNA was reverse transcribed. TCRdb analysed the immunoSEQ multiplex PCR reads with MiXCR anew, one entry per CDR3 protein. This sample has approximately 170,000 distinct CDR3 sequences, with just under 95% found just once. The CDR3 sequence is 18 residues long. Germline V gene data show CDR1 as LNHDA and CDR2 as SQIVND (reference sequence). The J segment lost 1 base and the V segment lost 2 bases, leaving 4 bases of the junction unmatched. The material sequenced was CD4+ T cells from PBMCs. This TCR derives from a human donor in good health. This sequence joins TRBV19 and TRBJ2-1; the match to TRBD2 covers 14 bases. DNA for the CDR3: TGTGCCAGTAGTATACGACTAGCGGGGGGGCCGTCCTACAATGAGCAGTTCTTC. Its translation is CASSIRLAGGPSYNEQFF. The variable domain in full, with the rest retrieved from reference TRBV19 and TRBJ2-1, is DGGITQSPKYLFRKEGQNVTLSCEQNLNHDAMYWYRQDPGQGLRLIYYSQIVNDFQKGDIAEGYSVSREKKESFPLTVTSAQKNPTAFYLCASSIRLAGGPSYNEQFFGPGTRLTVL.